The rows below give T cell receptor beta chains drawn from one sample of a study of shared T cell receptors in the human thymus. TCRdb's table, derived via immunoSEQ multiplex PCR, lists solely in-frame clones and lacks some. The repertoire holds more than 300,000 clones, with 95% as singletons. Sequencing used thymocytes. Every receptor here comes from a human donor. Both conserved end residues are part of each CDR3. The listing skips clone size in some rows; elsewhere it reads once, few, many or a size class.

CASSPGGGQIYGYTF	.	15	TRBV7-9
CASSPLVPTSGRAKGYNEQFF	.	21	TRBV19
CASSPSSGGSNQPQHF	.	16	TRBV27
CASSFRGPPETQYF	once	14	TRBV7-7
CSARDSYEQYF	.	11	TRBV20-1
CASSLGGQGTGANVLTF	once	17	TRBV28
CAWDGTSNEKLFF	.	13	TRBV30
CASSLGPTGNNEKLFF	.	16	TRBV5-5
CASSQELDRDPQPQHF	.	16	TRBV4-1
CASSVRGGFTFLPPEAFF	.	18	TRBV2
CASRRDRGDTEAFF	.	14	TRBV28
CASSLLTGWSGNTQYF	.	16	TRBV11-2
CASSLADTDMNTEAFF	.	16	TRBV7-9
CASSSLAGNTGELFF	.	15	TRBV19
CASSASGTNSGNTIYF	.	16	TRBV5-4
CASSLGHLTGAEQFF	.	15	TRBV5-1
CASSLALREWETQYF	.	15	TRBV7-8
CASNRTGGAPHSYNEQFF	once	18	TRBV28
CASSLGGQDYEQYF	.	14	TRBV28
CASSQGAGDSMDEQFF	.	16	TRBV14
CASSLEVFGEQYF	.	13	TRBV5-1
CASSQPRQGPYEQYF	.	15	TRBV14
CASSSRGIQYEQYF	once	14	TRBV5-1
CASSLDLRDTQYF	.	13	TRBV11-2
CASSYRQGIPVNTEAFF	.	17	TRBV7-2
CASSEEKFQETQYF	.	14	TRBV6-1
CASSATTMANTGELFF	.	16	TRBV27
CASSTLWASGRGQETQYF	.	18	TRBV19
CASSTVAGEEGNEQFF	.	16	TRBV28
CASSFLAGEQYF	.	12	TRBV28
CASSSPGGQQPQHF	.	14	TRBV28
CASSSSGRAQSHNEQFF	.	17	TRBV7-6
CASSRYSGKNNEKLFF	once	16	TRBV28
CASSPQGSSYNEQFF	.	15	TRBV18
CATSRDLWGGPQHF	.	14	TRBV15
CASSPTGNEQFF	.	12	TRBV7-9
CASNLGAAGGPRLNEQFF	.	18	TRBV28
CASNYRDRALNTEAFF	.	16	TRBV2
CASSFPPTSGSIDEQFF	.	17	TRBV28
CASSFWREGTDEQYF	.	15	TRBV7-9
CASSLTRWRMYTDTQYF	once	17	TRBV28
CASSLAANYGYTF	.	13	TRBV27
CASSQDRGSETQYF	.	14	TRBV4-3
CASSYSPPTSGGADEQFF	.	18	TRBV28
CASRLAGGAYNEQFF	.	15	TRBV28
CASSPRTSEINEQYF	.	15	TRBV19
CASSLSGIGSHEQFF	.	15	TRBV28
CASSFSRGTEAFF	.	13	TRBV28